These 5 T cell receptor beta chains were sequenced from one sample in a study of blood T cell repertoires in COVID-19. Using immunoSEQ multiplex PCR, the repertoire was profiled, and TCRdb retains in-frame clones only, with some absent. The data show 150,000 to 200,000 clones, with about 92% seen just once and approximately 2% held by the top ten. The sequenced sample was peripheral blood. The receptor set was obtained from a woman between 55 and 75 years old with COVID-19, enrolled during active disease.

The chain combines TRBV10-3 with TRBJ1-3, with a weak D call TRBD1 (5 bases). CDR3 length: 14 residues. The V and J ends lost 2 bases and 0 bases respectively, with 5 bases between them. Germline values: CDR1 ENHRY, CDR2 SYGVKD. The chain's CDR3 is CAISEQGSGNTIYF. CDR3 DNA: TGTGCCATCAGTGAGCAGGGCTCTGGAAACACCATATATTTT.

The gene calls are TRBV23-1 and TRBJ2-7; 12 bases match TRBD2. TRBV23-1 is annotated as an ORF whose role is uncertain. The V segment lost 3 bases and the J segment 1 base; nucleotides outside the gene matches: 16. There are 20 residues in the CDR3. The CDR3 loop reads CASSHRETSGGRWGSYEQYF. CDR3 nucleotides: TGCGCCAGCAGTCATCGGGAGACTAGCGGGGGAAGATGGGGTTCCTACGAGCAGTACTTC.

This clone was picked up one time. The V gene is TRBV2, the J gene TRBJ2-3, with a tentative D call TRBD2 (6 bases). Trimming removed 6 bases at V and 8 bases at J, with 24 bases between. The CDR3 has 16 amino acids. The germline V gene encodes CDR1 SNHLY and CDR2 FYNNEI. This chain's CDR3 is CASSRDSGVRQSTQYF. The CDR3, as DNA: TGTGCCAGCAGCCGGGATTCGGGGGTTCGACAGTCTACGCAGTATTTT.

The chain is built from TRBV15 and TRBJ1-1; 9 nucleotides agree with TRBD1. The trim removed 5 bases at V and 4 bases at J, leaving 8 bases unmatched. Germline V gene lookup returns CDR1 LNHNV and CDR2 YYDKDF (reference sequence). The CDR3 loop spans 15 amino acids. The CDR3 reads CATSPSPDRGTEAFF. The CDR3 nucleotides are TGTGCCACCAGCCCGAGTCCGGACAGGGGCACTGAAGCTTTCTTT.

This chain links TRBV10-3 with TRBJ1-2, with a possible D match to TRBD1 (5 bases). This CDR3 is 14 amino acids long. CDR1 and CDR2 (germline): ENHRY, SYGVKD. The V and J ends lost 7 bases and 5 bases respectively, with 17 bases between them. The CDR3 bases are TGTGCCATCAAAGACAGCAGGGTGCTTTATGGCTACACCTTC. Its translation: CAIKDSRVLYGYTF.